These T cell receptor beta chains were read from a single sample in a study of CD8+ T cells in alopecia areata. Sequenced by immunoSEQ multiplex PCR; TCRdb stores in-frame clones only, minus some. The repertoire holds 150,000 or so clones, with 65% to 75% as singletons. The sequences come from CD8+ T cells sorted from blood, collected at week 0. The receptors come from a human donor with alopecia areata. CDR3s include the opening cysteine and the closing phenylalanine or tryptophan. Each record gives: clone size, D gene, J gene, V gene, CDR3 protein, CDR3 DNA. The D gene is left open where the match is weak. Size tells how often a clone was seen (once, few, many) or the class of an expanded clone, and some rows leave it out.

size: NA
D: NA
J: TRBJ1-2
V: TRBV29-1
CDR3: CSVEGRYGYTF
DNA: TGCAGCGTTGAGGGGCGCTATGGCTACACCTTC

size: NA
D: NA
J: TRBJ1-1
V: TRBV20-1
CDR3: CSAGSLAFF
DNA: TGCAGTGCTGGGAGTTTAGCTTTCTTT

size: few
D: NA
J: TRBJ1-2
V: TRBV2
CDR3: CASGFDTVYGYTF
DNA: TGTGCCAGCGGATTCGACACCGTCTATGGCTACACCTTC

size: few
D: TRBD1
J: TRBJ1-6
V: TRBV11-2
CDR3: CASSPRNRDRNSPLHF
DNA: TGTGCCAGCAGCCCTCGTAACCGGGACAGAAATTCACCCCTCCACTTT

size: NA
D: TRBD1
J: TRBJ2-5
V: TRBV6-5
CDR3: CASSRPGQGAETQYF
DNA: TGTGCCAGCAGTCGACCGGGACAGGGGGCAGAGACCCAGTACTTC

size: NA
D: NA
J: TRBJ2-7
V: TRBV12-5
CDR3: CASGPRLDGTIPYEQYF
DNA: TGTGCTAGTGGGCCCCGTCTGGACGGGACAATCCCCTACGAGCAGTACTTC

size: once
D: TRBD1
J: TRBJ2-7
V: TRBV6-4
CDR3: CANPGQSYEQYF
DNA: TGTGCCAATCCGGGACAGAGCTACGAGCAGTACTTC

size: few
D: NA
J: TRBJ2-1
V: TRBV5-4
CDR3: CASSLGVSNEQFF
DNA: TGTGCCAGCAGCTTGGGGGTTTCGAATGAGCAGTTCTTC

size: NA
D: NA
J: TRBJ2-5
V: TRBV29-1
CDR3: CSVESPTAVYQETQYF
DNA: TGCAGCGTTGAGTCACCAACGGCAGTGTACCAAGAGACCCAGTACTTC

size: once
D: TRBD1
J: TRBJ1-2
V: TRBV29-1
CDR3: CSVESVTGGRDGYTF
DNA: TGCAGCGTTGAATCGGTGACAGGGGGCCGCGATGGCTACACCTTC

size: few
D: NA
J: TRBJ2-3
V: TRBV7-2
CDR3: CASSLGGLSTDTQYF
DNA: TGTGCCAGCAGCTTGGGGGGACTTAGTACAGATACGCAGTATTTT

size: few
D: NA
J: TRBJ2-1
V: TRBV4-1
CDR3: CASSGGGLGEQFF
DNA: TGCGCCAGCAGCGGTGGGGGCCTTGGGGAGCAGTTCTTC

size: NA
D: NA
J: TRBJ2-6
V: TRBV5-1
CDR3: CASRADNVLTF
DNA: TGCGCCAGCAGGGCGGACAACGTCCTGACTTTC

size: few
D: NA
J: TRBJ2-7
V: TRBV28
CDR3: CASSFGRGPYEQYF
DNA: TGTGCCAGCAGTTTTGGGAGGGGGCCCTACGAGCAGTACTTC

size: few
D: NA
J: TRBJ1-5
V: TRBV29-1
CDR3: CSVGDLEMEPQHF
DNA: TGCAGCGTTGGAGACCTAGAGATGGAGCCCCAGCATTTT

size: NA
D: TRBD2
J: TRBJ2-5
V: TRBV13
CDR3: CASSLHSGGARETQYF
DNA: TGTGCCAGCAGCTTGCACAGCGGGGGGGCCCGGGAGACCCAGTACTTC

size: NA
D: TRBD1
J: TRBJ2-1
V: TRBV14
CDR3: CASRDRGLNNEQFF
DNA: TGTGCCAGCCGGGACAGGGGGCTGAACAATGAGCAGTTCTTC

size: many
D: NA
J: TRBJ2-7
V: TRBV7-9
CDR3: CASSLALTGRYEQYF
DNA: TGTGCCAGCAGCTTAGCGTTAACAGGGAGGTACGAGCAGTACTTC

size: NA
D: NA
J: TRBJ2-7
V: TRBV6-6
CDR3: CASSYSLYEQYF
DNA: TGTGCCAGCAGTTACTCTCTCTACGAGCAGTACTTC

size: few
D: NA
J: TRBJ2-1
V: TRBV4-1
CDR3: CASSQDQGGEYNEQFF
DNA: TGCGCCAGCAGCCAAGATCAGGGGGGCGAGTACAATGAGCAGTTCTTC

size: NA
D: TRBD1
J: TRBJ2-7
V: TRBV5-1
CDR3: CASSSWTGGPEQYF
DNA: TGCGCCAGCAGCTCATGGACAGGGGGCCCCGAGCAGTACTTC

size: few
D: NA
J: TRBJ2-1
V: TRBV29-1
CDR3: CSARSGEQFF
DNA: TGCAGCGCACGAAGCGGGGAGCAGTTCTTC

size: NA
D: TRBD2
J: TRBJ2-1
V: TRBV5-1
CDR3: CASERGLDSGEQFF
DNA: TGCGCCAGCGAGAGGGGACTAGATAGTGGTGAGCAGTTCTTC

size: NA
D: TRBD2
J: TRBJ2-5
V: TRBV5-1
CDR3: CASSLISGEETQYF
DNA: TGCGCCAGCAGCCTCATTAGCGGGGAAGAGACCCAGTACTTC

size: NA
D: NA
J: TRBJ2-3
V: TRBV13
CDR3: CASSLRGAPTDTQYF
DNA: TGTGCCAGCAGCTTAAGGGGGGCCCCCACAGATACGCAGTATTTT

size: NA
D: NA
J: TRBJ2-1
V: TRBV5-1
CDR3: CASRGSNEQFF
DNA: TGCGCCAGCAGAGGGAGCAATGAGCAGTTCTTC

size: few
D: TRBD2
J: TRBJ2-7
V: TRBV25-1
CDR3: CASTAGSGGVYEQYF
DNA: TGTGCCAGCACCGCGGGAAGCGGGGGCGTCTACGAGCAGTACTTC

size: NA
D: TRBD1
J: TRBJ2-3
V: TRBV29-1
CDR3: CSVEPDRVITDTQYF
DNA: TGCAGCGTTGAACCCGACAGGGTTATCACAGATACGCAGTATTTT

size: NA
D: NA
J: TRBJ2-2
V: TRBV5-1
CDR3: CASSFSGTSNTGELFF
DNA: TGCGCCAGCAGCTTTTCAGGGACATCGAACACCGGGGAGCTGTTTTTT

size: NA
D: TRBD1
J: TRBJ2-7
V: TRBV29-1
CDR3: CSAATGTGLYEQYF
DNA: TGCAGCGCCGCAACTGGGACAGGGTTGTACGAGCAGTACTTC

size: once
D: NA
J: TRBJ2-2
V: TRBV30
CDR3: CAWEGLNTGELFF
DNA: TGTGCCTGGGAGGGTCTGAACACCGGGGAGCTGTTTTTT

size: NA
D: TRBD1
J: TRBJ1-4
V: TRBV7-9
CDR3: CASSSIIQGKNEKLFF
DNA: TGTGCCAGCAGTTCCATCATACAGGGGAAGAACGAAAAACTGTTTTTT

size: NA
D: TRBD1
J: TRBJ2-7
V: TRBV29-1
CDR3: CSVQWDSYEQYF
DNA: TGCAGCGTCCAATGGGACAGTTACGAGCAGTACTTC

size: NA
D: NA
J: TRBJ1-2
V: TRBV7-8
CDR3: CASSNQRVLNYGYTF
DNA: TGTGCCAGCAGCAACCAAAGGGTGTTAAACTATGGCTACACCTTC

size: NA
D: NA
J: TRBJ2-5
V: TRBV19
CDR3: CASSNRRGWETQYF
DNA: TGTGCCAGTAGTAATAGGAGGGGATGGGAGACCCAGTACTTC

size: NA
D: NA
J: TRBJ2-7
V: TRBV7-6
CDR3: CASSLVLESYEQYF
DNA: TGTGCCAGCAGCTTAGTATTAGAATCCTACGAGCAGTACTTC

size: NA
D: NA
J: TRBJ1-2
V: TRBV7-9
CDR3: CASSTKGSGYGYTF
DNA: TGTGCCAGCAGTACAAAGGGGTCCGGGTATGGCTACACCTTC

size: NA
D: NA
J: TRBJ1-1
V: TRBV6-5
CDR3: CASSLGTPNTEAFF
DNA: TGTGCCAGCAGTCTCGGGACACCGAACACTGAAGCTTTCTTT

size: NA
D: NA
J: TRBJ1-1
V: TRBV23-1
CDR3: CASSQDRVSNTEAFF
DNA: TGCGCCAGCAGCCAAGATCGGGTGAGCAACACTGAAGCTTTCTTT

size: NA
D: NA
J: TRBJ1-6
V: TRBV27
CDR3: CATSQFANSPLHF
DNA: TGTGCCACCTCACAGTTCGCGAATTCACCCCTCCACTTT

size: NA
D: TRBD1
J: TRBJ2-7
V: TRBV15
CDR3: CATSADRGSEQYF
DNA: TGTGCCACCAGCGCTGACAGGGGGTCCGAGCAGTACTTC

size: NA
D: NA
J: TRBJ2-7
V: TRBV10-1
CDR3: CASSVGTTEQYF
DNA: TGCGCCAGCAGTGTGGGAACCACCGAGCAGTACTTC

size: NA
D: NA
J: TRBJ2-6
V: TRBV12-5
CDR3: CASGFGAGANVLTF
DNA: TGTGCTAGTGGTTTTGGGGCTGGGGCCAACGTCCTGACTTTC

size: NA
D: TRBD2
J: TRBJ2-7
V: TRBV5-6
CDR3: CASSLESRGGLEQYF
DNA: TGTGCCAGCAGCTTGGAATCCCGGGGGGGCCTCGAGCAGTACTTC

size: NA
D: NA
J: TRBJ2-2
V: TRBV5-1
CDR3: CASRANTGELFF
DNA: TGCGCCAGCAGAGCTAACACCGGGGAGCTGTTTTTT

size: few
D: NA
J: TRBJ1-1
V: TRBV30
CDR3: CAWSAQGNTEAFF
DNA: TGTGCCTGGAGTGCACAGGGGAACACTGAAGCTTTCTTT

size: NA
D: NA
J: TRBJ2-2
V: TRBV5-1
CDR3: CASSWPGWKGNTGELFF
DNA: TGCGCCAGCAGCTGGCCGGGGTGGAAGGGGAACACCGGGGAGCTGTTTTTT

size: NA
D: NA
J: TRBJ2-1
V: TRBV30
CDR3: CAWMGYNEQLF
DNA: TGTGCCTGGATGGGGTACAATGAGCAGCTCTTC

size: NA
D: TRBD1
J: TRBJ1-2
V: TRBV5-6
CDR3: CASSQGQGIYGYTF
DNA: TGTGCCAGCAGTCAGGGACAGGGAATCTATGGCTACACCTTC

size: few
D: TRBD2
J: TRBJ2-7
V: TRBV9
CDR3: CASSVSERGGGEQYF
DNA: TGTGCCAGCAGCGTGTCTGAGCGGGGGGGCGGCGAGCAGTACTTC

size: NA
D: NA
J: TRBJ2-3
V: TRBV4-2
CDR3: CASSPIETSTDTQYF
DNA: TGTGCCAGCAGCCCGATAGAAACTAGCACAGATACGCAGTATTTT

size: NA
D: TRBD2
J: TRBJ2-3
V: TRBV27
CDR3: CASSSRTSGTDTQYF
DNA: TGTGCCAGCAGTTCCAGGACTAGTGGGACAGATACGCAGTATTTT

size: few
D: NA
J: TRBJ2-7
V: TRBV6-5
CDR3: CASKTTATYEQYF
DNA: TGTGCCAGCAAGACGACAGCCACCTACGAGCAGTACTTC